The 18 T cell receptor beta chains reported below all come from one sample, sequenced in a study of control samples from healthy donors and cancer patients. Assay used: immunoSEQ multiplex PCR; TCRdb lists only in-frame clones, some missing. Altogether about 84,000 clones are present, about 79% being singletons, with the ten largest covering 9.5% to 13%. The sequenced sample was PBMCs. Receptor source: a man between 60 and 75 years old with head and neck cancer.

This clone has a handful of counts. V and J are TRBV9 and TRBJ2-3; 8 bases align to TRBD2. The CDR3 length is 14 residues. The junction had 6 bases not matched to a gene; V was cut back by 3 bases and J by 6 bases. Germline lookup yields CDR1 SGDLS and CDR2 YYNGEE. CDR3 nucleotides: TGTGCCAGCAGCGCTCAGCGGGGGTGGGATACGCAGTATTTT. It codes for CASSAQRGWDTQYF.

V is TRBV21-1 and J is TRBJ1-2. TRBV21-1 counts as a pseudogene. The CDR3 is 17 residues long. The CDR3 spells CASSKVETRRVNYGYTF. In nucleotides, the CDR3 is TGTGCCAGCAGCAAAGTCGAAACAAGACGAGTTAACTATGGCTACACCTTC.

The V call is TRBV5-1, the J call TRBJ2-2, with a tentative D call TRBD1 (6 bases). The CDR3 is made up of 15 amino acids. V was trimmed by 3 bases and J by 5 bases, leaving 14 bases between them. Germline V gene sequence: CDR1 SGHRS, CDR2 YFSETQ. DNA of the CDR3: TGCGCCAGCAGCTCTTCCAGGGGAGAAACCGGGGAGCTGTTTTTT. Its protein product is CASSSSRGETGELFF.

The V call is TRBV29-1, the J call TRBJ2-4, with a tentative D call TRBD1 (5 bases). From germline, CDR1 is SQVTM and CDR2 ANQGSEA. V was cut by 2 bases and J by 6 bases, with 8 bases left in between. The CDR3 runs 12 residues. CDR3 coding DNA: TGCAGCGTTGAACAGGGTGGAAACATTCAGTACTTC. Protein sequence: CSVEQGGNIQYF.

The chain recombines TRBV6-1 with TRBJ1-1; possible D gene TRBD1, 6 bases. The CDR3 is 15 residues long. V was cut by 1 base and J by 3 bases, with 12 bases left in between. Per the germline V gene, CDR1 is MNHNS and CDR2 is SASEGT. The CDR3 here is CASSEVWGAYTEAFF. In DNA, the CDR3 is TGTGCCAGCAGTGAAGTCTGGGGGGCGTACACTGAAGCTTTCTTT.

The chain has TRBV18 and TRBJ2-2; D may be TRBD1 (5 bases). The length of the CDR3 is 15 residues. V was clipped by 3 bases and J by 0 bases, with 8 bases between them. Germline V gene data show CDR1 as KGHSH and CDR2 as LQKENI. Here the CDR3 reads CASSPTDTNTGELFF. The DNA for the CDR3 is TGTGCCAGCTCACCGACAGATACGAACACCGGGGAGCTGTTTTTT. The variable domain in full, with the rest retrieved from reference TRBV18 and TRBJ2-2, is NAGVMQNPRHLVRRRGQEARLRCSPMKGHSHVYWYRQLPEEGLKFMVYLQKENIIDESGMPKERFSAEFPKEGPSILRIQQVVRGDSAAYFCASSPTDTNTGELFFGEGSRLTVL.

There are a few counts of this clone. The chain has TRBV2 and TRBJ2-1; TRBD2 matches at 8 bases. The CDR3 covers 15 residues. Trimming cost V 4 bases and J 7 bases; bases outside gene matches: 9. From germline, CDR1 is SNHLY and CDR2 FYNNEI. The CDR3 DNA sequence: TGTGCCAGCAGTGCCACTAGCGGTGGAATAAATGAGCAGTTCTTC. Translating gives CASSATSGGINEQFF.

The V and J genes are TRBV5-1 and TRBJ1-1; D may be TRBD1 (6 bases). Trimming took 2 bases from V and 2 from J, leaving 19 bases between them. This CDR3 is 17 amino acids long. Per the germline V gene, CDR1 is SGHRS and CDR2 is YFSETQ. DNA for the CDR3: TGCGCCAGCAGCTTCGACCCCTACGGGGGGCTCAACACTGAAGCTTTCTTT. Translating it yields CASSFDPYGGLNTEAFF.

This clone was detected a few times. The chain couples TRBV7-2 to TRBJ2-5; no firm D call. Germline lookup yields CDR1 SGHTA and CDR2 FQGNSA. The CDR3 extends over 14 amino acids. Trimming cost V 6 bases and J 1 base, with 12 bases left between them. The CDR3 sequence: CASSLRASQETQYF. In nucleotides, the CDR3 is TGTGCCAGCAGTCTAAGGGCCTCCCAAGAGACCCAGTACTTC.

This chain connects TRBV13 to TRBJ2-2; D possibly uses TRBD1 or TRBD2 (5 bases each). This CDR3 comprises 16 residues. Germline V CDR1 and CDR2: PRHDT, FYEKMQ (reference sequence). The germline V and J ends were trimmed by 3 bases and 4 bases, with 15 bases remaining between them. Here the CDR3 reads CASSFSGARITGELFF. The CDR3 DNA reads as TGTGCCAGCAGCTTCTCCGGGGCGCGAATCACCGGGGAGCTGTTTTTT.

V gene TRBV18 combines with J gene TRBJ2-3; D unclear. Germline CDR1 is KGHSH and CDR2 is LQKENI. The V end lost 2 bases, the J end lost 1 base, and 10 bases lay between the germline ends. The CDR3 runs 15 residues. The CDR3 DNA sequence: TGTGCCAGCTCACCAAATAATCTTGGCACAGATACGCAGTATTTT. This encodes CASSPNNLGTDTQYF.

The gene calls are TRBV5-1 and TRBJ2-7; D ambiguous. Germline assignment: CDR1 SGHRS and CDR2 YFSETQ. The V and J ends lost 0 bases and 0 bases respectively, with 7 bases between them. CDR3 length: 14 residues. CDR3 nucleotide sequence: TGCGCCAGCAGCTTGGTTCCCCCCTCCTACGAGCAGTACTTC. It is translated as CASSLVPPSYEQYF.

The CDR3 nucleotides are TGCAGCGCCCAAGCGGGGGTCGGGTATGGCTACACCTTC. It is translated as CSAQAGVGYGYTF. V gene TRBV29-1 combines with J gene TRBJ1-2, with a tentative D call TRBD1 (5 bases). Germline CDR1 SQVTM, CDR2 ANQGSEA. Trimming took 7 bases from V and 5 from J, leaving 17 bases between them. CDR3 length: 13 residues.

About this clone itself: The junction departs from germline at one end; a sequencing error may be responsible. This chain joins TRBV6-5 and TRBJ1-2; unclear D gene. CDR3 length: 11 amino acids. The germline V gene has CDR1 MNHEY and CDR2 SVGAGI. The CDR3 reads CASTLRDGYIF. CDR3 bases: TGTGCCAGCACTTTGAGGGATGGCTACATCTTC.

This chain joins TRBV11-2 and TRBJ1-2, with 7 bases identical to TRBD1. The trim removed 1 base at V and 7 bases at J, leaving 18 bases unmatched. Germline CDR1 reads SGHAT; CDR2 reads FQNNGV. The CDR3 covers 18 residues. The CDR3 region has the DNA TGTGCCAGCAGCTTAGGAAATAGGAGGGACAGCTCCGGAGGTGGCTACACCTTC. It is translated as CASSLGNRRDSSGGGYTF.

The chain uses TRBV7-2 and TRBJ2-3; a possible D gene is TRBD2 (5 bases). Trimming took 6 bases from V and 2 from J, leaving 9 bases between them. Germline values: CDR1 SGHTA, CDR2 FQGNSA. This CDR3 spans 13 amino acids. The chain's CDR3 is CASSVGATDTQYF. DNA for the CDR3: TGTGCCAGCAGTGTGGGAGCCACAGATACGCAGTATTTT. Drawing the rest from reference TRBV7-2 and TRBJ2-3, the complete variable domain is GAGVSQSPSNKVTEKGKDVELRCDPISGHTALYWYRQSLGQGLEFLIYFQGNSAPDKSGLPSDRFSAERTGGSVSTLTIQRTQQEDSAVYLCASSVGATDTQYFGPGTRLTVL.

V usage is TRBV6-5 and J usage is TRBJ2-7; D perhaps matches TRBD2 (5 bases). Germline V lookup: CDR1 MNHEY, CDR2 SVGAGI. The length of the CDR3 is 15 residues. Trimming removed 2 bases from V and 3 bases from J, with 14 bases in between. CDR3 residues: CASSYEGSPHYEQYF. CDR3 DNA: TGTGCCAGCAGTTACGAAGGGAGCCCGCACTACGAGCAGTACTTC.

The chain couples TRBV6-1 to TRBJ2-3; no reliable D call. Trimming pared 3 bases from V and 4 bases from J, leaving 14 bases between. Germline assignment: CDR1 MNHNS and CDR2 SASEGT. This CDR3 comprises 15 residues. For the CDR3, the DNA is TGTGCCAGCAGTGATGGTCCGTCCCCGGCAGATACGCAGTATTTT. Its translation: CASSDGPSPADTQYF.